This T cell receptor (beta chain) was sequenced during a study of identifying expanded T cells in peripheral blood. The study, taken as a whole, reports: Over approximately two and four weeks, about 15 and 19 clones changed, versus approximately 1.2 between replicates. Roughly 2-week clone count variance significantly increased as total template count grew.

In regard to this clone: The antigen is unknown.

This table comes from immunoSEQ multiplex PCR, and its TCRdb copy is limited to in-frame clones, with some not included. The profile shows more than 50,000 clones, about 83% of them singletons. CDR1 is PRHDT, CDR2 FYEKMQ, per germline (reference sequence). The ends were cut back, 0 bases at V and 0 bases at J, with 5 bases in the middle. The CDR3 length is 15 residues. V usage is TRBV13 and J usage is TRBJ2-2; no reliable D call. This clonotype was sampled from a person between 18 and 75 years old in good health. Sequencing was performed on blood. CDR3 sequence (DNA): TGTGCCAGCAGCTTAGGCGGGCCGAACACCGGGGAGCTGTTTTTT. Translating gives CASSLGGPNTGELFF.